This T cell receptor (beta chain) comes out of a study of blood T cells in healthy people across ages. Study-wide results and limits: Higher diversity and more naive CD4+ cells were features of long-lived donors, compared to aged donors.

At least ten counts were recorded for this clonotype. Its antigen is not known. Primers used in a second PCR of roughly 7 to 11 cycles were a sample-barcoded 5' primer and a J-beta primer mix. Via MiXCR, TCRdb re-called the 5' RACE reads, giving one row per CDR3 protein. The sample has just under 900,000 distinct CDR3 sequences, less than 35% seen once; the top ten hold around 16%. V lost 3 bases and J 1 base, leaving 14 bases between the germline ends. The CDR3 spans 16 residues. Germline V CDR1 and CDR2: MNHEY, SVGAGI. The chain employs TRBV6-5 and TRBJ2-3, with D uncertain. The material sequenced was blood. The clonotype was recovered from an elderly woman in good health. CDR3 loop: CASSYNGQTRTDTQYF. CDR3 DNA sequence: TGTGCCAGCAGTTATAACGGTCAGACCCGCACAGATACGCAGTATTTT.